The next 11 T cell receptor beta chains were all read from a single sample in a study of T cell clonality in common variable immunodeficiency. No antigen has been assigned to these receptors. TCRdb keeps only in-frame clones here, not all; method: immunoSEQ multiplex PCR. The table lists around 16,000 clones. Study results and caveats: Reportedly, TCR beta sequences from common variable immunodeficiency showed fewer deletions and N-nucleotide insertions.

Sequencing was done on a sample of peripheral blood mononuclear cells. The receptor source for this set is a human donor with common variable immunodeficiency.

This clone is classed as medium-sized by frequency. With the read ending 3 residues before the CDR3 end, the germline J gene is used to fill in that end. This chain joins TRBV6-2 or TRBV6-3 and TRBJ2-4; D may correspond to TRBD1 or TRBD2 (7 bases each). V was cut by 4 bases and J by 7 bases, with 14 bases left in between. CDR3 length: 14 residues. The germline CDR1 and CDR2 sequences are MNHEY and SVGEGT. The CDR3: CASSWEGAVNIQYF. The sequenced part of the CDR3 DNA is TGTGCCAGCAGTTGGGAGGGGGCGGTCAACATT.

As concerns this clone: The read terminates 3 residues ahead of where the CDR3 ends, so the germline J gene completes it. The chain has TRBV20-1 and TRBJ2-1; TRBD2 matches at 9 bases. Germline assignment: CDR1 DFQATT and CDR2 SNEGSKA (reference sequence). CDR3 length: 16 amino acids. Trimming took 7 bases from V and 0 from J; bases not matched to a gene: 10. Incomplete CDR3 DNA: TGCAGTGTTCTGGCGGGAGGGCCGAGCTCCTACAATGAG. Translating gives CSVLAGGPSSYNE. The CDR3 in full is CSVLAGGPSSYNEQFF.

This clone ranks as medium-sized in terms of frequency. With the read ending 3 residues before the CDR3 end, the germline J gene is used to fill in that end. The rearrangement links TRBV19 to TRBJ2-3; 7 nucleotides align to TRBD2. Trimming cost V 3 bases and J 0 bases; bases outside gene matches: 3. The CDR3 is made up of 15 amino acids. The V gene's germline CDR1 is LNHDA and CDR2 SQIVND (reference sequence). The CDR3 DNA, read in part, is TGTGCCAGTAGTATCCTAGCGGCGAGCACAGATACG. It codes for CASSILAASTDT. The entire CDR3 reads CASSILAASTDTQYF.

Worth noting for this clone: The read comes to an end 3 residues before the CDR3 does, leaving the germline J gene to fill in the end. V usage is TRBV6-2 or TRBV6-3 and J usage is TRBJ2-3, with a possible D match to TRBD2 (7 bases). The germline gives CDR1 MNHEY, CDR2 SVGEGT. Trimming shortened V by 4 bases and J by 1 base, and 18 bases separated the two germline ends. CDR3 length: 17 amino acids. The sequenced part of the CDR3 DNA is TGTGCCAGCAGTTCTCGGTCGCGGGGGCATGGCACAGATACG. It yields the protein CASSSRSRGHGTDT. The entire CDR3 protein reads CASSSRSRGHGTDTQYF.

Points on this clone: Read coverage stops 3 residues before the CDR3 terminus; the germline J gene supplies the remainder. This chain links TRBV2 with TRBJ1-1; maybe TRBD1 (6 bases). The CDR3 runs 15 residues. Germline CDR1 is SNHLY and CDR2 is FYNNEI. V lost 3 bases, J lost 2 bases, and 13 bases lay in between. The part of the CDR3 DNA that was read is TGTGCCAGCAGTGATACCGGGACAACAAACACTGAA. Its translation: CASSDTGTTNTE. The whole CDR3 is CASSDTGTTNTEAFF.

The part of the CDR3 DNA that was read is TGTGCCAGCAGCTTGCGGGGTGAA. Its translation: CASSLRGE. The whole CDR3 region reads CASSLRGEAFF. The rearrangement uses TRBV5-6 and TRBJ1-1; the D is unclear. The read comes to an end 3 residues before the CDR3 does, leaving the germline J gene to fill in the end. V shed 1 base and J shed 7 bases, with 5 bases lying between them. The germline V gene has CDR1 SGHDT and CDR2 YYEEEE. The CDR3 runs 11 residues.

Concerning this clone: The CDR3 end falls 3 residues outside the read, so it is completed with the germline J gene. The V and J genes are TRBV6-4 and TRBJ2-7; tentative D call: TRBD1 (6 bases). CDR3 length equals 14 residues. Germline V gives CDR1 MRHNA, CDR2 SNTAGT. Trimming removed 3 bases from V and 1 base from J, with 10 bases in between. The sequenced part of the CDR3 DNA is TGTGCCAGCAGTGAAGGGGGACCTTCCTACGAG. Encoded protein: CASSEGGPSYE. In full, the CDR3 reads CASSEGGPSYEQYF.

As regards this clone: The read gets to within 3 residues of the CDR3 end, and the germline J gene fills in the rest. The rearrangement uses TRBV5-1 and TRBJ2-5; TRBD2 matches at 7 bases. There are 16 residues in the CDR3. CDR1 and CDR2 from the germline V gene are SGHRS and YFSETQ. The trim removed 0 bases at V and 2 bases at J, leaving 7 bases unmatched. The CDR3 here is CASSLEAASGQETQYF. The CDR3 bases that were read are TGCGCCAGCAGCTTGGAGGCCGCTAGCGGACAAGAGACC.

Note on this clone: The DNA ends 3 residues before the CDR3 does, and the rest of the CDR3 is filled in from the germline J gene. The chain uses TRBV19 and TRBJ2-3, with D perhaps TRBD2 (6 bases). This CDR3 is 16 amino acids long. Germline V lookup: CDR1 LNHDA, CDR2 SQIVND (reference sequence). V lost 6 bases to trimming and J lost 0 bases, with 16 bases between them. CDR3 loop: CASRPMGGESTDTQYF. CDR3 DNA (partial): TGTGCCAGTAGACCTATGGGGGGTGAAAGCACAGATACG.

Note on this clone: The missing CDR3 end, 3 residues past where the read stops, is filled in from the germline J gene. This chain uses TRBV6-1 with TRBJ2-7, with D unresolved. V lost 3 bases to trimming and J lost 2 bases, with 14 bases between them. This CDR3 region has 15 residues. Germline loops: CDR1 MNHNS, CDR2 SASEGT. CDR3 DNA (partial): TGTGCCAGCAGTGACACTCGGTTTCTTACCTACGAG. Amino acid sequence: CASSDTRFLTYE. The entire CDR3 reads CASSDTRFLTYEQYF.

Worth noting for this clone: The read is 3 residues too short to cover the CDR3 end, so that end is filled in from the germline J gene. The chain uses TRBV15 and TRBJ2-7, with TRBD1 identical over 7 bases. The CDR3 consists of 14 residues. CDR1 LNHNV and CDR2 YYDKDF come from the germline V gene (reference sequence). J lost 2 bases, V lost 5 bases, and 6 bases had no gene match. The CDR3 spells CATSGRGQAYEQYF. The sequenced CDR3 bases are TGTGCCACCAGCGGTCGAGGACAGGCCTACGAG.